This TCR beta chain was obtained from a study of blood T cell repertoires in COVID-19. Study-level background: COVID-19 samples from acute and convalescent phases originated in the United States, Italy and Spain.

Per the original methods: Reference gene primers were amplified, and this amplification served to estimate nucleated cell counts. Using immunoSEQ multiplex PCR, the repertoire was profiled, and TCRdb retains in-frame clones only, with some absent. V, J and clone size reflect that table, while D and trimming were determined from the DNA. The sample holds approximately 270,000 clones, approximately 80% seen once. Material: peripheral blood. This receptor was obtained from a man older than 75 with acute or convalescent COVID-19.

For the CDR3, the DNA is TGTGCCACCAGTGGGGGACAGGTGCCCCCCAACAGGTTCTTC. It translates to CATSGGQVPPNRFF. The gene calls are TRBV24-1 and TRBJ2-1, with 8 bases aligning to TRBD1. CDR1 is KGHDR, CDR2 SFDVKD, per germline. The J segment lost 15 bases and the V segment lost 5 bases, leaving 14 bases of the junction unmatched. The CDR3 consists of 14 residues.